This T cell receptor (beta chain) was profiled in a study of PD-1 blockade in classical Hodgkin lymphoma. At the level of the study: Every 2 weeks, patients got 3 mg/kg intravenous nivolumab. Study-wide results and limits: Exclusion applied to patients who initiated nivolumab less than 1 year following ASCT. Complete responders' diversity at baseline resembled that of newly diagnosed patients.

Time point defined: cycle 4 day 1 (C4D1), after 6 weeks of nivolumab. Relapse after autologous stem cell transplantation occurred in every patient, and brentuximab vedotin exposure varied. By magnetic negative selection, CD4+ T cells were purified from thawed PBMCs. Best outcomes ranged across complete response, partial response and progressive disease. With regard to this clone: Antigen: not known.

TCRdb's table, derived via immunoSEQ multiplex PCR, lists solely in-frame clones and lacks some. Here the sample spans fewer than 35,000 clones, more than 85% being singletons. Trimming at V came to 2 bases and at J to 8 bases, leaving 5 bases not matched to a gene. CDR3 size: 15 residues. Germline V gives CDR1 KGHSH, CDR2 LQKENI. The specimen comprised CD4+ T cells from blood, sampled before the fourth cycle of nivolumab. V gene TRBV18 combines with J gene TRBJ1-6; 8 nucleotides align to TRBD1. This TCR derives from a human donor with classical Hodgkin lymphoma. The CDR3 DNA reads TGTGCCAGCTCACCAGACAGGGGCGGATATTCACCCCTCCACTTT. Translating it yields CASSPDRGGYSPLHF.